This T cell receptor beta chain was sequenced for a study of T cells after yellow fever vaccination. TCRdb passed the 5' RACE reads through MiXCR, listing each CDR3 protein once. The sample contains over 20,000 distinct CDR3 sequences, 4.5% to 5.5% of which appear only once. The germline V and J ends were trimmed by 3 bases and 4 bases, with 3 bases remaining between them. Per germline, CDR1 DFQATT and CDR2 SNEGSKA (reference sequence). CDR3 size: 11 residues. This clonotype was detected many times. This chain joins TRBV20-1 and TRBJ2-2, with D hard to call. This specimen consisted of PBMCs, either bulk or a sorted T-cell subset (CD4+, CD8+, memory, or dextramer-sorted; not recorded which), obtained 15 days after the yellow fever booster vaccination. The clonotype was recovered from a man younger than 40 who received the YFV17D yellow fever vaccine. CDR3 protein: CSARGTGELFF. The CDR3, as DNA: TGCAGTGCTAGGGGCACCGGGGAGCTGTTTTTT.